Listed here is a single T cell receptor (beta chain). Its antigen is currently unknown. It was with 60 Vbeta and 13 Jbeta primers that the PCR ran. Profiled with immunoSEQ multiplex PCR; TCRdb holds only in-frame clones, not every one. Seen here are 100,000 to 150,000 clones, 70% to 90% observed once, and the top ten hold approximately 20%. The data were taken from a study of cytomegalovirus exposure and HLA in healthy donors. Regarding the study as a whole: Later on, an analysis found that several of the most significant clusters appeared to be linked to common viral pathogens, which included parvovirus B19. In a later analysis, specific HLA alleles were associated with 15,000 or so TCR beta sequences at a 0.05 false discovery rate.

J lost 4 bases, V lost 4 bases, and 2 bases had no gene match. The CDR3 runs to 13 residues. Looked up from germline, CDR1 is SNHLY and CDR2 is FYNNEI. The TCR originated in a man younger than 35 in good health and CMV-seropositive. Sequencing input: PBMCs. The J gene is TRBJ1-2, the V gene TRBV2, with 8 bases matching TRBD1. The CDR3 nucleotides read TGTGCCAGCAGTGCAGGACAGGGCTATGGCTACACCTTC. Amino acids: CASSAGQGYGYTF.